Below, 9 T cell receptor beta chains from the same sample are listed, as sequenced in a study of T cell changes during pregnancy in multiple sclerosis. Produced via immunoSEQ multiplex PCR; TCRdb's table is partial and in-frame only. This repertoire shows 18,000 or so clones, about 88% found once; its top ten account for about 8%. The sample was CD8+ T cells from peripheral blood mononuclear cells, taken in the second trimester of pregnancy. All receptors derive from a female donor in good health, enrolled as a control in a pregnancy study.

There are a few counts of this clone. The chain has TRBV7-9 and TRBJ2-2; 14 nucleotides line up with TRBD2. Per germline, CDR1 SEHNR and CDR2 FQNEAQ (reference sequence). The CDR3 runs 17 residues. With 5 bases clipped from V and 6 bases from J, the junction kept 8 bases outside the gene matches. Written as DNA, the CDR3 is TGTGCCAGCAGCCCTAGACTAGCGGGGGGGCCCCCCGGGGAGCTGTTTTTT. This encodes CASSPRLAGGPPGELFF. Filled out from reference TRBV7-9 and TRBJ2-2, the complete variable domain reads DTGVSQNPRHKITKRGQNVTFRCDPISEHNRLYWYRQTLGQGPEFLTYFQNEAQLEKSRLLSDRFSAERPKGSFSTLEIQRTEQGDSAMYLCASSPRLAGGPPGELFFGEGSRLTVL.

The J gene is TRBJ1-2, the V gene TRBV7-8; perhaps TRBD1 as D (5 bases). With 1 base removed from V and 0 bases from J, the gap between germline ends came to 15 bases. The CDR3 spans 17 residues. In germline, CDR1 is SGHVS, CDR2 FQNEAQ. CDR3 residues: CASSLGPGGGTNYGYTF. CDR3 DNA sequence: TGTGCCAGCAGCTTAGGACCCGGGGGGGGAACTAACTATGGCTACACCTTC.

The gene calls are TRBV7-9 and TRBJ1-2; D is possibly TRBD1 (5 bases). V was clipped by 1 base and J by 4 bases, with 10 bases between them. CDR3 length: 14 residues. Germline V gene lookup returns CDR1 SEHNR and CDR2 FQNEAQ (reference sequence). The CDR3 sequence: CASSLVGGPYGYTF. The CDR3 region has the DNA TGTGCCAGCAGCTTAGTGGGGGGTCCCTATGGCTACACCTTC.

The chain employs TRBV6-4 and TRBJ2-2, with no clear D. Between the trimmed V and J ends, which lost 0 bases and 6 bases, there was a span of 8 bases. Germline V gene sequence: CDR1 MRHNA, CDR2 SNTAGT. This CDR3 contains 14 residues. CDR3 in DNA: TGTGCCAGCAGTGACTCAAGCTCGTCCGGGGAGCTGTTTTTT. It codes for CASSDSSSSGELFF.

CDR3 DNA: TGTGCCAGCAGCCCGACGGGGGAAAGGAGGGGGGAGCTGTTTTTT. Its protein is CASSPTGERRGELFF. V and J are TRBV7-6 and TRBJ2-2, with D possibly matching TRBD2 (6 bases). Deletions cut 5 bases from V and 8 bases from J, with 18 bases between. The CDR3 sequence is 15 residues long. Germline CDR1 is SGHVS and CDR2 is FNYEAQ.

The chain recombines TRBV7-8 with TRBJ2-1; 8 bases fit TRBD2. Trimming cost V 3 bases and J 6 bases; bases outside gene matches: 4. The germline gives CDR1 SGHVS, CDR2 FQNEAQ. The CDR3 contains 14 residues. CDR3 loop: CASSFAAGGNEQFF. The DNA of the CDR3 is TGTGCCAGCAGCTTTGCCGCGGGAGGCAATGAGCAGTTCTTC.

This clone was counted between two and nine times. The chain recombines TRBV7-9 with TRBJ2-7; D gene ambiguous. The CDR3 extends over 12 amino acids. Per the germline V gene, CDR1 is SEHNR and CDR2 is FQNEAQ (reference sequence). Between the trimmed V and J ends, which lost 2 bases and 3 bases, there was a span of 5 bases. The CDR3 DNA reads as TGTGCCAGCAGCTTAAGCTACTACGAGCAGTACTTC. As protein: CASSLSYYEQYF.

The J gene is TRBJ2-3, the V gene TRBV9, with 9 positions matching TRBD2. The germline gives CDR1 SGDLS, CDR2 YYNGEE. V lost 6 bases to trimming and J lost 6 bases; unmatched junction nucleotides: 17. This CDR3 has 17 amino acids. CDR3: CASNPEASGTHYDTQYF. The CDR3 nucleotides are TGTGCCAGCAACCCGGAGGCTAGCGGGACTCATTACGATACGCAGTATTTT.

The V call is TRBV6-4, the J call TRBJ2-1; 7 bases agree with TRBD2. There are 15 residues in the CDR3. V lost 3 bases to trimming and J lost 5 bases; unmatched junction nucleotides: 7. Germline V gene sequence: CDR1 MRHNA, CDR2 SNTAGT. CDR3: CASSERAGEDNEQFF. CDR3 nucleotide sequence: TGTGCCAGCAGTGAAAGGGCGGGGGAGGACAATGAGCAGTTCTTC.